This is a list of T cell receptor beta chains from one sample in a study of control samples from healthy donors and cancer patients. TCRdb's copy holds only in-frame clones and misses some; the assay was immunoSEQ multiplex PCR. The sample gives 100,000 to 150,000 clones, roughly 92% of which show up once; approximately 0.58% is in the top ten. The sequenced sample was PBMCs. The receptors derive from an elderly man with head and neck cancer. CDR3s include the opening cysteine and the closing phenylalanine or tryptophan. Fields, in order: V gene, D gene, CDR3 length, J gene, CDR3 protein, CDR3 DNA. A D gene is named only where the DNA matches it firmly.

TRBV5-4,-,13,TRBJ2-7,CASSLDHSYEQYF,TGTGCCAGCAGCTTGGATCACAGCTACGAGCAGTACTTC
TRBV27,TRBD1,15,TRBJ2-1,CASGVRQGAGNEQFF,TGTGCCAGCGGTGTCCGACAGGGGGCGGGCAATGAGCAGTTCTTC
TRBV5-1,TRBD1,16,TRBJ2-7,CASSLDDRGLSYEQYF,TGCGCCAGCAGCTTGGACGACAGGGGTCTCTCCTACGAGCAGTACTTC
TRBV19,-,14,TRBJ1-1,CASSTGPRNTEAFF,TGTGCCAGTAGTACGGGACCTCGGAACACTGAAGCTTTCTTT
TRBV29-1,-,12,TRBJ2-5,CSVNRGGETQYF,TGCAGCGTTAACAGGGGAGGAGAGACCCAGTACTTC
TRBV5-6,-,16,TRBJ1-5,CASSLDGRVGNQPQHF,TGTGCCAGCAGCTTGGATGGGAGGGTCGGCAATCAGCCCCAGCATTTT
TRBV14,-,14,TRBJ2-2,CASSRQGGTGELFF,TGTGCCAGCAGTCGACAGGGAGGCACCGGGGAGCTGTTTTTT
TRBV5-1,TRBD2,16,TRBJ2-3,CASSLRAGGSTDTQYF,TGCGCCAGCAGCTTGAGGGCGGGGGGGTCCACAGATACGCAGTATTTT
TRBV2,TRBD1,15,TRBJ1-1,CASNLKGAVNTEAFF,TGTGCCAGCAATTTAAAGGGGGCGGTGAACACTGAAGCTTTCTTT
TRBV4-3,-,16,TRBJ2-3,CASSQDRINPTDTQYF,TGCGCCAGCAGCCAAGATCGGATAAACCCCACAGATACGCAGTATTTT
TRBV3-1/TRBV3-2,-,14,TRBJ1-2,CASSLGSGGYGYTF,TGTGCCAGCAGCCTGGGAAGTGGGGGCTATGGCTACACCTTC
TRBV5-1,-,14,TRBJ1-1,CASSLGGPPGEAFF,TGCGCCAGCAGCTTGGGGGGTCCCCCGGGTGAAGCTTTCTTT
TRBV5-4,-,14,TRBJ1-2,CASSLVTQGAGYTF,TGTGCCAGCAGCTTGGTGACACAAGGTGCTGGCTACACCTTC
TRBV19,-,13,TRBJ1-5,CASKGEPGQPQHF,TGTGCCAGTAAAGGTGAGCCGGGGCAGCCCCAGCATTTT
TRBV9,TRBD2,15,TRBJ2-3,CASSEALAGMNTQYF,TGTGCCAGCAGCGAGGCACTAGCGGGAATGAATACGCAGTATTTT
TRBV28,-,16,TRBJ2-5,CASTLRGGASQETQYF,TGTGCCAGCACGTTACGGGGCGGGGCCAGTCAAGAGACCCAGTACTTC